This TCR beta chain is drawn from a study of T cell responses to AZD1222 COVID-19 vaccine (TCRdb year 2021). With regard to the full study: Because spike-specific TCR depth and breadth did not differ between the two schedules, AZD1222 recipients who got a second dose at roughly 4 weeks were pooled with those who got a second dose at roughly 12 weeks. A total of 230 to 250 trial participants underwent TCR sequencing, of whom roughly 210 received two doses of AZD1222 and about 26 received two doses of the MenACWY control vaccine. Trial participants were enrolled by age into 18-55, 56-69 and 70-plus year subgroups, with about 150, 28 and 57 TCR-sequenced participants respectively. On the study overall, not on this receptor specifically: Only a handful of AZD1222 recipients were SARS-CoV-2 seropositive at baseline, limiting conclusions about previously exposed vaccinees. Participants were mostly white British and included more females than males, and it was suggested by the authors that clonal diversity may have been underestimated. Reportedly, almost half of the unique spike-specific TCRs recognized epitopes lying outside the regions that are mutated in the B.1.351 and B.1.1.7 variants. The vaccine-associated CD4 TCRs covered the entire spike protein, and the dominant responses fell in regions 160-218 and 743-854. After two AZD1222 doses, spike-specific TCR breadth and depth were significantly higher than at day 0 and than in MenACWY recipients. Because no day 14 peak-response samples were available, repertoires were characterized only after the peak T cell response. In the small 56-69-year group, the increase in depth fell short of significance, most likely because of low power.

The time point label, as the study defines it: baseline before first vaccination. Samples from vaccinated people were obtained from the UK trials COV001 and COV002, which included a single-blind randomized controlled phase 2/3 trial of AZD1222 (ChAdOx1 nCoV-19) in healthy adults. Trial participant PBMC samples were collected at day 0 and day 28 after the second dose for TCRbeta chain sequencing. The CDR3 regions of human TCRbeta chains were subjected to immunosequencing. The original methods were these. Repertoire TCRs were matched against a reference library of SARS-CoV-2-specific TCRs generated with the MIRA antigen-specificity platform. Breadth was defined as the fraction of unique TCRs that were SARS-CoV-2-associated. Depth was defined as the fraction of total T cells that were SARS-CoV-2-associated. Using the MIRA data, each spike-specific TCR was mapped to the spike region that the TCR reacts to and placed in a CD4 or CD8 class. Log10-transformed breadth and depth values were compared by one-way ANOVA with Sidak's multiple comparisons tests. TCRdb's version of the immuneACCESS table is confined to in-frame rearrangements and falls short of the full clone set. An unresolved V gene accounts for under half of the shortfall where checked; the remainder is of unknown origin. V, J and clone size reflect that table, while D and trimming were determined from the DNA. This sample comprises tens of thousands of clones, 85% to 90% of them detected only once. The leading ten clones occupy 4.9% of the sample.

The CDR3 sequence holds 15 residues, the cysteine and phenylalanine included. The kept DNA is CDR3 alone, 45 bases in frame from the first base. Deletion took 0 bases off V and 2 bases off J, with a span of 11 bases between the germline ends. The germline V gene specifies SGHRS as CDR1 and YFSETQ as CDR2. A note on this clone: Its binding antigen is unknown. Qualities for individual bases were not recorded, and no much larger clone is one base off.

This TCR derives from an adult in good health. The sequencing here drew on peripheral blood, taken on day 0 of AZD1222 vaccination. The sequence links TRBV5-1 to TRBJ1-2, with the D gene too uncertain to name. The DNA sequence is as follows: TGCGCCAGCAGCTTGGGGGCCGGCTCGAACTATGGCTACACCTTC. It translates to CASSLGAGSNYGYTF.